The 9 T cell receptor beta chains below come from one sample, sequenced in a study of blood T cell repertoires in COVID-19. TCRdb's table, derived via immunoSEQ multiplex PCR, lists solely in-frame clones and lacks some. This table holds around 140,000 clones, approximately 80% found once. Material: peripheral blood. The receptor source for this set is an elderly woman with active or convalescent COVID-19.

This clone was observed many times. DNA of the CDR3: TGTGCCTGGAGTCAGGCGAACACTGAAGCTTTCTTT. The encoded protein is CAWSQANTEAFF. The genes are TRBV30 and TRBJ1-1; D not resolved. The CDR3 covers 12 residues. CDR1 is GTSNPN and CDR2 is SVGIG in the germline V gene (reference sequence). Trimming shortened V by 2 bases and J by 1 base, and 5 bases separated the two germline ends.

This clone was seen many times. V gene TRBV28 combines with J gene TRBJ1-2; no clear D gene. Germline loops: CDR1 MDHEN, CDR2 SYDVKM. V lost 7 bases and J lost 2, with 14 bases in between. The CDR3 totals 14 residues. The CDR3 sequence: CASTVRGSNYGYTF. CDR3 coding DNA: TGTGCCAGCACCGTTCGGGGATCAAACTATGGCTACACCTTC.

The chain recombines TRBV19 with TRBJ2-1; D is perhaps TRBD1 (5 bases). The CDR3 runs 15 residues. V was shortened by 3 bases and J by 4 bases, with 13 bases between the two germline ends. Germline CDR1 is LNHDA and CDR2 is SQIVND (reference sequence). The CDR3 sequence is CASSIADNIYNEQFF. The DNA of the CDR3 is TGTGCCAGTAGTATCGCGGACAATATATACAATGAGCAGTTCTTC.

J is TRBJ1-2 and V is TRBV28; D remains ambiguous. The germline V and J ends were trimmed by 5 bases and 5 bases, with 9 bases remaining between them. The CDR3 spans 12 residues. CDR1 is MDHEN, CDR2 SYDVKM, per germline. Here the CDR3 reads CASSLNSYGYTF. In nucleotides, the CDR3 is TGTGCCAGCAGTCTCAACAGTTATGGCTACACCTTC.

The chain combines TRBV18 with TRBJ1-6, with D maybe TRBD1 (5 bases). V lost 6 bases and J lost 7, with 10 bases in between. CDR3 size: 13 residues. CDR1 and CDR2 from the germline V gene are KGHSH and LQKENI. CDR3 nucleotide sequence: TGTGCCAGCTCGACGGACACCAATTCACCCCTCCACTTT. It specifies CASSTDTNSPLHF.

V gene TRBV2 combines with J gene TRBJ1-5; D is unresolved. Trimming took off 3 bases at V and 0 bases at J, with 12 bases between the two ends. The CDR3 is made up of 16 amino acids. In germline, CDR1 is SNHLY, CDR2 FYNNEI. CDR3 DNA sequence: TGTGCCAGCAGTGATCACCATCCCTATAGCAATCAGCCCCAGCATTTT. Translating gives CASSDHHPYSNQPQHF.

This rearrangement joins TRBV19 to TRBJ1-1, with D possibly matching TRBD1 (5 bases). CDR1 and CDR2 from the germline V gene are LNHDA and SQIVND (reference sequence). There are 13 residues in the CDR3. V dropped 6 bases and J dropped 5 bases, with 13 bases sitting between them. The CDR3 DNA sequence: TGTGCCAGTAGCCCCTCAGGGAGGACTGAAGCTTTCTTT. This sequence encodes CASSPSGRTEAFF.

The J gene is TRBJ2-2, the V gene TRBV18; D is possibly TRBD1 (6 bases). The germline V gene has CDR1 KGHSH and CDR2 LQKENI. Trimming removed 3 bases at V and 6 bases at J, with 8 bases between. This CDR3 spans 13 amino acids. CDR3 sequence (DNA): TGTGCCAGCTCACCCGGGACATCCGGGGAGCTGTTTTTT. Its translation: CASSPGTSGELFF.

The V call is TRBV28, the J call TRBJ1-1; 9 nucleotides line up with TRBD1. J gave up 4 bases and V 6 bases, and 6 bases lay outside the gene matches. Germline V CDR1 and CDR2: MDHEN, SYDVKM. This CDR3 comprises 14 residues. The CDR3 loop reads CASSPGQGFTEAFF. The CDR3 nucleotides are TGTGCCAGCAGCCCGGGACAGGGTTTCACTGAAGCTTTCTTT.